This T cell receptor beta chain was profiled in a study of CXCR3-negative and CXCR3-positive naive CD8 T cells. Study-wide results and caveats: The TRB CDR3s that CXCR3-positive naive cells carried were more hydrophobic than those of CXCR3-negative naive cells. Comparably high diversity marked both naive subsets, whereas memory CD8+ cells had much lower diversity.

The CDR3 spans 13 residues. In regard to this clonotype: Its antigen is unidentified.

Libraries were UMI-labeled 5' RACE TRB cDNA. TCRdb reprocessed the 5' RACE reads, keeping one entry per CDR3 protein, no DNA. In total, the table holds roughly 140,000 distinct CDR3 sequences. This receptor was taken from a human donor in good health. Some clones in this sample may be carry-over from other donors' samples. The sequencing input was naive CXCR3+ CD8+ T cells from blood. The subset denotes: CD45RO-CCR7+CD27+CD95- naive CD8+ T cells expressing CXCR3 (TNR3+). This rearrangement joins TRBV12-3 or TRBV12-4 to TRBJ1-6; TCRdb designates TRBD1, a call that cannot be tested without DNA. The CDR3 spells CASSYTGGSPLHF.